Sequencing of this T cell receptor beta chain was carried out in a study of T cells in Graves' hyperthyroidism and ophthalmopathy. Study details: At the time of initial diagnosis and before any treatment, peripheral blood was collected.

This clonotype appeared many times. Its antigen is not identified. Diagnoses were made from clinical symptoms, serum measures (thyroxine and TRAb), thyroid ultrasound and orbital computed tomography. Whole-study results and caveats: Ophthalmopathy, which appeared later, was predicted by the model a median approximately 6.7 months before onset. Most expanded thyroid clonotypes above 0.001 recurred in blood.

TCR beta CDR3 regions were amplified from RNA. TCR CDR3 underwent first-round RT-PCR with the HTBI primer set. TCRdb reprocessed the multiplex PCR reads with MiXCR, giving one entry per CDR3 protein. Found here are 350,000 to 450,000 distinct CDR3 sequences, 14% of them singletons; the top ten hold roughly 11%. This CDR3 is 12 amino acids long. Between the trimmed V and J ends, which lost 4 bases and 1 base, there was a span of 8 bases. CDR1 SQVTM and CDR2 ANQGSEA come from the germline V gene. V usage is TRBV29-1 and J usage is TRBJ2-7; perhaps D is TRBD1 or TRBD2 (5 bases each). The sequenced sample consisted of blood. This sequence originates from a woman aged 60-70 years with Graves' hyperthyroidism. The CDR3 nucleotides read TGCAGCGTTGGGGGACGGTCCTACGAGCAGTACTTC. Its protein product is CSVGGRSYEQYF.